The 26 T cell receptor beta chains reported below all come from one sample, sequenced in a study of blood T cell repertoires in COVID-19. TCRdb's table, derived via immunoSEQ multiplex PCR, lists solely in-frame clones and lacks some. The sample lists 110,000 or so clones; more than 75% were seen once. Specimen: peripheral blood. Receptors were obtained from a man aged 35-49 years with acute or convalescent COVID-19.

This rearrangement joins TRBV5-1 to TRBJ2-3, with a weak D call TRBD1 (5 bases). The CDR3 is made up of 15 amino acids. Germline lookup yields CDR1 SGHRS and CDR2 YFSETQ. Trimming shortened V by 0 bases and J by 4 bases, and 12 bases separated the two germline ends. The CDR3 protein is CASSLETRVADTQYF. DNA of the CDR3: TGCGCCAGCAGCTTGGAAACCAGGGTTGCAGATACGCAGTATTTT.

The V and J genes are TRBV5-1 and TRBJ2-3, with 9 bases that match TRBD1. CDR1 SGHRS and CDR2 YFSETQ come from the germline V gene. V was pared by 5 bases and J by 5 bases, with 3 bases of the junction left unmatched. This CDR3 has 13 amino acids. The CDR3, as DNA: TGCGCCAGCAGAAAGGACAGGGGAGATACGCAGTATTTT. Translating it yields CASRKDRGDTQYF.

The rearrangement links TRBV4-3 to TRBJ2-2; 7 bases match TRBD1. Germline V gene sequence: CDR1 LGHNA, CDR2 YSLEER. V shed 3 bases and J 7 bases; nucleotides not matched to a gene: 8. The CDR3 is 15 residues long. Here the CDR3 DNA reads TGCGCCAGCAGCCACGGTACGACAGGGAACGGGGAGCTGTTTTTT. Translation gives CASSHGTTGNGELFF.

The chain joins TRBV5-1 to TRBJ2-1; 9 bases agree with TRBD2. Germline V CDR1 and CDR2: SGHRS, YFSETQ. V lost 3 bases and J lost 6; bases outside the gene matches: 16. This CDR3 comprises 18 residues. The CDR3 nucleotides read TGCGCCAGCAGCTCCCCTAGATTGACTAGCGGCCGAGGCAATGAGCAGTTCTTC. Protein: CASSSPRLTSGRGNEQFF.

This clone was counted only a few times. V and J are TRBV6-6 and TRBJ1-1, with 8 bases that match TRBD1. Germline CDR1 reads MNHNY; CDR2 reads SVGAGI (reference sequence). V trimming: 7 bases; J trimming: 1 base; junction bases outside the gene matches: 8. The CDR3 runs 15 residues. CDR3 in DNA: TGTGCCAGCATCCCCCTGGACAGGGCGAACACTGAAGCTTTCTTT. Its translation: CASIPLDRANTEAFF.

The CDR3 DNA sequence: TGTGCCTGGAGCGGGGGGTCTAACAATGAGCAGTTCTTC. Translating gives CAWSGGSNNEQFF. The chain employs TRBV30 and TRBJ2-1, with TRBD2 matching over 7 bases. This CDR3 contains 13 residues. CDR1 is GTSNPN, CDR2 SVGIG, per germline (reference sequence). The J segment lost 5 bases and the V segment lost 3 bases, leaving 4 bases of the junction unmatched.

The chain joins TRBV9 to TRBJ2-7, with a tentative D call TRBD1 (5 bases). This CDR3 spans 14 amino acids. Trimming pared 4 bases from V and 2 bases from J, leaving 13 bases between. CDR1 is SGDLS, CDR2 YYNGEE, per germline. The CDR3 DNA reads TGTGCCAGCAGCCCCCGCCAGGGTGCCTACGAGCAGTACTTC. Residues: CASSPRQGAYEQYF.

J is TRBJ2-1 and V is TRBV9, with a possible D match to TRBD1 (6 bases). The CDR3 totals 17 residues. Germline values: CDR1 SGDLS, CDR2 YYNGEE. The ends were cut back, 3 bases at V and 0 bases at J, with 16 bases in the middle. Here the CDR3 reads CASSGHRDAYSYNEQFF. The CDR3 bases are TGTGCCAGCAGCGGACACAGGGATGCTTACTCCTACAATGAGCAGTTCTTC.

The V call is TRBV13, the J call TRBJ2-1; 7 nucleotides align to TRBD2. The germline gives CDR1 PRHDT, CDR2 FYEKMQ (reference sequence). This CDR3 contains 16 residues. V lost 2 bases and J lost 5; bases outside the gene matches: 9. As DNA, the CDR3 is TGTGCCAGCAGCTTACCCCTCAGCGGGGCCAACAATGAGCAGTTCTTC. As protein: CASSLPLSGANNEQFF.

This chain links TRBV6-2 or TRBV6-3 with TRBJ1-2; D may be TRBD1 (6 bases). CDR1 and CDR2 (germline): MNHEY, SVGEGT. V was shortened by 6 bases and J by 5 bases, with 7 bases between the two germline ends. The CDR3 loop spans 11 amino acids. Here the CDR3 reads CASSRGYGYTF. CDR3 DNA: TGTGCCAGCAGCAGGGGTTATGGCTACACCTTC.

The chain couples TRBV19 to TRBJ1-1, with D possibly TRBD1 on 5 matching bases. The CDR3 sequence is 13 residues long. Trimming stripped 6 bases from V and 1 base from J, with 9 bases between. Per the germline V gene, CDR1 is LNHDA and CDR2 is SQIVND (reference sequence). The CDR3 sequence: CASSWTTNTEAFF. Written as DNA, the CDR3 is TGTGCCAGTAGCTGGACAACGAACACTGAAGCTTTCTTT.

This chain joins TRBV6-4 and TRBJ1-1; D gene ambiguous. Germline assignment: CDR1 MRHNA and CDR2 SNTAGT. Trimming left V 0 bases short and J 1 base short, with 6 bases between. The CDR3 consists of 14 residues. The CDR3 protein is CASSDSSRNTEAFF. The CDR3 DNA reads as TGTGCCAGCAGTGACTCCTCGAGGAACACTGAAGCTTTCTTT.

This chain joins TRBV12-2 and TRBJ1-5; the DNA was not compared with TRBD1, the D call given in the table. TRBV12-2 is deemed a pseudogene. This CDR3 comprises 21 residues. The CDR3 reads CARRSLKNPRIRAGGDQPQHF. The CDR3 DNA sequence: TGTGCAAGGCGTTCGCTTAAAAATCCGCGAATTAGGGCAGGGGGTGACCAGCCCCAGCATTTT.

The CDR3 DNA reads as TGTGCCAGCAGCAAAGGGGCAGGGATAAAAGGAAATCAGCCCCAGCATTTT. This gives the protein CASSKGAGIKGNQPQHF. The gene calls are TRBV21-1 and TRBJ1-5; TRBD1, the table's D call, was not compared with the DNA. TRBV21-1 is an annotated pseudogene. CDR3 size: 17 residues.

The V call is TRBV25-1, the J call TRBJ1-3; possible D gene TRBD1, 6 bases. The length of the CDR3 is 15 residues. The V end lost 3 bases, the J end lost 0 bases, and 9 bases lay between the germline ends. Germline CDR1 is MGHDK and CDR2 is SYGVNS. The chain's CDR3 is CASSDPRGSGNTIYF. DNA of the CDR3: TGTGCCAGCAGTGATCCCAGGGGCTCTGGAAACACCATATATTTT.

This sequence joins TRBV7-2 and TRBJ1-1, with D maybe TRBD1 (6 bases). Germline V gives CDR1 SGHTA, CDR2 FQGNSA. Trimming cost V 4 bases and J 8 bases, with 17 bases left between them. This CDR3 is built from 14 residues. The CDR3 protein is CASSYPGTSVEAFF. CDR3 nucleotides: TGTGCCAGCAGCTACCCCGGGACAAGTGTCGAAGCTTTCTTT.

The rearrangement joins TRBV7-2 to TRBJ2-3; 9 bases line up with TRBD2. The length of the CDR3 is 16 residues. The V segment lost 8 bases and the J segment 7 bases; nucleotides outside the gene matches: 16. Germline V gene sequence: CDR1 SGHTA, CDR2 FQGNSA. CDR3 region: CASVLLAGHRPYTQYF. In nucleotides, the CDR3 is TGTGCCAGCGTCCTCCTAGCGGGGCATCGACCGTATACGCAGTATTTT.

The chain employs TRBV6-5 and TRBJ2-7, with TRBD1 identical over 9 bases. With 5 bases clipped from V and 3 bases from J, the junction kept 5 bases outside the gene matches. The CDR3 totals 14 residues. Germline CDR1 MNHEY, CDR2 SVGAGI. CDR3 sequence reads: CASSRQGVDYEQYF. CDR3 DNA: TGTGCCAGCAGTAGACAGGGGGTTGACTACGAGCAGTACTTC.

The chain couples TRBV9 to TRBJ1-1; 9 nucleotides align to TRBD1. V lost 4 bases and J lost 4; bases outside the gene matches: 8. Germline V CDR1 and CDR2: SGDLS, YYNGEE. The CDR3 length is 15 residues. In nucleotides, the CDR3 is TGTGCCAGCAGCCCCAACGACAGGGGGACCACTGAAGCTTTCTTT. Its protein is CASSPNDRGTTEAFF.

The CDR3 DNA is TGTGCCAGCAGTGATAGCGGGGGGGCCTACACCGGGGAGCTGTTTTTT. This translates into CASSDSGGAYTGELFF. V usage is TRBV2 and J usage is TRBJ2-2; TRBD2 aligns across 11 bases. CDR3 length: 16 amino acids. The J segment lost 3 bases and the V segment lost 3 bases, leaving 3 bases of the junction unmatched. Germline lookup yields CDR1 SNHLY and CDR2 FYNNEI.

J is TRBJ2-7 and V is TRBV7-9; tentative D call: TRBD1 (6 bases). The V gene's germline CDR1 is SEHNR and CDR2 FQNEAQ (reference sequence). CDR3 length: 13 amino acids. Trimming took 4 bases from V and 4 from J, leaving 11 bases between them. In DNA, the CDR3 is TGTGCCAGCAGCTCCGACCAGGGGTACGAGCAGTACTTC. This translates into CASSSDQGYEQYF.

This chain connects TRBV15 to TRBJ2-7, with 11 bases lining up with TRBD1. The CDR3 sequence is 18 residues long. V dropped 0 bases and J dropped 4; count of bases not matched to a gene: 11. Per germline, CDR1 LNHNV and CDR2 YYDKDF (reference sequence). CDR3 coding DNA: TGTGCCACCAGCAGAGAATTTGTCCTAGGACAGGGGGCTTACGAGCAGTACTTC. Residues: CATSREFVLGQGAYEQYF.

The rearrangement joins TRBV6-5 to TRBJ1-6; the D is unclear. Germline V gene sequence: CDR1 MNHEY, CDR2 SVGAGI. The CDR3 totals 14 residues. Trimming shortened V by 6 bases and J by 3 bases, and 9 bases separated the two germline ends. The DNA for the CDR3 is TGTGCCAGCAGAACCGGGATCTATAATTCACCCCTCCACTTT. It translates to CASRTGIYNSPLHF.

V usage is TRBV19 and J usage is TRBJ2-3; TRBD2 agrees at 8 bases. The trim removed 4 bases at V and 0 bases at J, leaving 6 bases unmatched. The length of the CDR3 is 16 residues. Germline V gene lookup returns CDR1 LNHDA and CDR2 SQIVND (reference sequence). In DNA, the CDR3 is TGTGCCAGTAGTACCAATCGGGGGGGAAGCACAGATACGCAGTATTTT. Its translation: CASSTNRGGSTDTQYF.

The chain links TRBV6-5 to TRBJ2-3; TRBD2 aligns across 8 bases. This CDR3 contains 15 residues. CDR1 is MNHEY and CDR2 is SVGAGI in the germline V gene. V shed 5 bases, J shed 3 bases, and the junction held 7 bases outside the gene matches. CDR3 in amino acids: CASSPVAGITDTQYF. The CDR3 DNA sequence: TGTGCCAGCAGTCCGGTAGCGGGGATTACAGATACGCAGTATTTT.

This chain connects TRBV2 to TRBJ2-5, with 11 bases matching TRBD2. From germline, CDR1 is SNHLY and CDR2 FYNNEI. The ends lost 6 bases at V and 5 bases at J; junction bases unmatched: 17. The CDR3 is 18 amino acids. CDR3 bases: TGTGCCAGCAGGACGGGGTTAGCGGGGGGGACCCTCCCGGAGACCCAGTACTTC. Encoded protein: CASRTGLAGGTLPETQYF.